These 8 T cell receptor beta chains came from one sample sequenced in a study of response to subunit inactivated influenza vaccine. Each CDR3 protein gets one entry after TCRdb re-called the RT-PCR reads with MiXCR. The sample has roughly 500,000 distinct CDR3 sequences; approximately 24% are singletons. The same data also contributed to another study, on T cells expressing NK-cell markers. That source reports: The TCR beta cDNA came from 5'RACE template switching with UMIs.

Sample: CD4+ T cells sorted from PBMCs, taken 11 to 12 days after vaccination. These receptors originate from a man aged 50 or older who received an inactivated influenza vaccine.

V is TRBV5-1 and J is TRBJ1-2; D not certain. Germline V lookup: CDR1 SGHRS, CDR2 YFSETQ. CDR3 size: 15 residues. The V end was cut by 6 bases, the J end by 0 bases, with 15 bases between. Written as DNA, the CDR3 is TGCGCCAGCACCCCAGACGGCCAAGCTAACTATGGCTACACCTTC. Amino acid sequence: CASTPDGQANYGYTF.

This clonotype was counted between two and nine times. CDR3 amino acids: CASSLERLAGEDTQYF. CDR3 DNA: TGCGCCAGCAGCTTGGAGCGACTAGCGGGGGAAGATACGCAGTATTTT. The chain uses TRBV5-1 and TRBJ2-3; 12 bases map to TRBD2. The CDR3 contains 16 residues. CDR1 is SGHRS, CDR2 YFSETQ, per germline. The trim removed 0 bases at V and 5 bases at J, leaving 4 bases unmatched. The full variable domain, with the rest looked up from reference TRBV5-1 and TRBJ2-3, is KAGVTQTPRYLIKTRGQQVTLSCSPISGHRSVSWYQQTPGQGLQFLFEYFSETQRNKGNFPGRFSGRQFSNSRSEMNVSTLELGDSALYLCASSLERLAGEDTQYFGPGTRLTVL.

This clonotype showed up just a few times. The junction shows a germline mismatch at one end, possibly a read error. The chain employs TRBV2 and TRBJ2-1; 10 bases line up with TRBD2. The CDR3 totals 11 residues. CDR1 SNHLY and CDR2 FYNNEI come from the germline V gene. The CDR3 region is CASSERLAGVF. CDR3 DNA: TGTGCCAGCAGTGAAAGGCTAGCGGGGGTATTC.

This clonotype turned up a few times. The genes are TRBV12-3 or TRBV12-4 and TRBJ1-4; TRBD1 is a possible D gene (5 bases). Trimming cost V 6 bases and J 13 bases, with 18 bases left between them. CDR3 length: 13 residues. The CDR3, as DNA: TGTGCCAGCAGCCCTAGAGCCGGGGGACCACTGTTTTTT. Amino acids: CASSPRAGGPLFF.

This CDR3 reads CASSATSTRLQYF. CDR3 in DNA: TGTGCCAGCAGCGCAACCTCGACACGACTCCAGTACTTC. V is TRBV7-9 and J is TRBJ2-7; D gene unclear. Germline lookup yields CDR1 SEHNR and CDR2 FQNEAQ (reference sequence). This CDR3 contains 13 residues. Trimming left V 5 bases short and J 10 bases short, with 18 bases between.

This chain links TRBV5-6 with TRBJ2-5, with 7 bases identical to TRBD2. The CDR3 consists of 14 residues. Germline lookup yields CDR1 SGHDT and CDR2 YYEEEE. V lost 3 bases and J lost 5; bases outside the gene matches: 7. The chain's CDR3 is CASSSSTSWETQYF. In DNA form, the CDR3 reads TGTGCCAGCAGCTCGTCGACTAGCTGGGAGACCCAGTACTTC.

This clonotype appeared a few times. The rearrangement joins TRBV15 to TRBJ1-1, with D uncertain. CDR1 and CDR2 from the germline V gene are LNHNV and YYDKDF (reference sequence). CDR3 size: 15 residues. V was clipped by 0 bases and J by 1 base, with 9 bases between them. The chain's CDR3 is CATSRDRQPNTEAFF. CDR3 sequence (DNA): TGTGCCACCAGCAGAGATCGTCAGCCGAACACTGAAGCTTTCTTT. The entire variable domain, with the rest obtained from reference TRBV15 and TRBJ1-1, is as follows: DAMVIQNPRYQVTQFGKPVTLSCSQTLNHNVMYWYQQKSSQAPKLLFHYYDKDFNNEADTPDNFQSRRPNTSFCFLDIRSPGLGDTAMYLCATSRDRQPNTEAFFGQGTRLTVV.

The rearrangement uses TRBV20-1 and TRBJ2-1; 11 bases line up with TRBD2. CDR1 and CDR2 (germline): DFQATT, SNEGSKA (reference sequence). This CDR3 is built from 15 residues. Trimming at V came to 3 bases and at J to 6 bases, leaving 7 bases not matched to a gene. The CDR3 DNA reads as TGCAGTGCTAGGGCCCTAGCGGGAGGCTTCAATGAGCAGTTCTTC. Protein: CSARALAGGFNEQFF.